These T cell receptor beta chains were read from a single sample in a study of regulatory T cells in long-lasting Graves disease. MiXCR, applied by TCRdb to the multiplex PCR reads, yields one record per CDR3 protein. The profile covers around 450,000 distinct CDR3 sequences, with about 16% appearing a single time and 16% taken by the ten largest. These data are also associated with another study on T cells in Graves' hyperthyroidism and ophthalmopathy.

The sample consisted of peripheral blood mononuclear cells (PBMCs), taken at new diagnosis, from a patient treated with antithyroid drugs. These TCRs come from a woman in her 30s with Graves disease. Both conserved end residues are part of each CDR3. The D gene is left open where the match is weak. Size values are once, few and many counts, or a class for expanded clones, and some rows have none.

>.|TRBJ2-1|TRBV28|many
TGTGCCAGCAGTTACCTCGGCCCTCAGTTCTTC
CASSYLGPQFF
>.|TRBJ1-1|TRBV19|few
TGTGCCAGTAGGTACAGGGCCCTGAACACTGAAGCTTTCTTT
CASRYRALNTEAFF
>.|TRBJ1-1|TRBV28|few
TGTGCCAGCCTTCAGGGGAAGGACACTGAAGCTTTCTTT
CASLQGKDTEAFF
>.|TRBJ2-1|TRBV7-2|many
TGTGCCAGCAGCCCAGCCTCAAAGCCCCACAATGAGCAGTTCTTC
CASSPASKPHNEQFF
>TRBD2|TRBJ2-7|TRBV15|many
TGTGCCACCAGCATATACCTAGCGGGAGGAACCTACGAGCAGTACTTC
CATSIYLAGGTYEQYF
>.|TRBJ1-5|TRBV12-3/TRBV12-4|many
TGTGCCAGCAGTTTAAACCGGGGTACTTATAGCAATCAGCCCCAGCATTTT
CASSLNRGTYSNQPQHF
>.|TRBJ2-1|TRBV11-2|few
TGTGCCAGCAGCTTAGAAGCGGGGACAGGTGAGCAGTTCTTC
CASSLEAGTGEQFF
>.|TRBJ2-1|TRBV12-3/TRBV12-4|many
TGTGCCAGCAGTTTTAGCGCGAAAACCGATGAGCAGTTCTTC
CASSFSAKTDEQFF
>.|TRBJ2-4|TRBV27|many
TGTGCCAGCAGTCTCGGCAGGGGGAGGGCAGGCAAAAACATTCAGTACTTC
CASSLGRGRAGKNIQYF
>.|TRBJ2-3|TRBV20-1|many
TGCAGTGCTAAAAGGGCAGACAGCGTCCTCACAGATACGCAGTATTTT
CSAKRADSVLTDTQYF
>TRBD1|TRBJ2-1|TRBV2|many
TGTGCCACGAGGACAGGGCACTTATACAATGAGCAGTTCTTC
CATRTGHLYNEQFF
>.|TRBJ1-1|TRBV19|.
TGTGCCAGTAGTGGAGGTTTTGGGGCGCTTAGCACTGAAGCTTTCTTT
CASSGGFGALSTEAFF
>.|TRBJ2-7|TRBV28|many
TGTGCCAGCAGTTCGCTTCGGGACTTCTCCTACGAGCAGTACTTC
CASSSLRDFSYEQYF
>TRBD2|TRBJ2-1|TRBV6-5|many
TGTGCCAGCAGTTACATAGGGCTAGCGGACAATGAGCAGTTCTTC
CASSYIGLADNEQFF
>TRBD2|TRBJ2-7|TRBV19|few
TGTGCCAGTACCGATCCAGCGGGAGCTTCCTACGAGCAGTACTTC
CASTDPAGASYEQYF